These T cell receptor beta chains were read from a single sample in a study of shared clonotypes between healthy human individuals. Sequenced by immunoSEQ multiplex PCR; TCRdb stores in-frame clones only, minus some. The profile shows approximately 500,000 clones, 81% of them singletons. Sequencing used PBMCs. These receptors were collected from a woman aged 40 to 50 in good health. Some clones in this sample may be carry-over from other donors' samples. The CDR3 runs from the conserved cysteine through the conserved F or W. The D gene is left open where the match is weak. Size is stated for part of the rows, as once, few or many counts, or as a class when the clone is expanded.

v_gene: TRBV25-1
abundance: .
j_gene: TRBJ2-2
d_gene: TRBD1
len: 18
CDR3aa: CASSDFQRPDRDTGELFF
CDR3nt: TGTGCCAGCAGTGACTTTCAGAGACCCGACAGGGACACCGGGGAGCTGTTTTTT

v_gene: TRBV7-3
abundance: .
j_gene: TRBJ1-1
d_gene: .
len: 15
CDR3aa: CASSALIQLNTEAFF
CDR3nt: TGTGCCAGCAGCGCCCTAATCCAACTGAACACTGAAGCTTTCTTT

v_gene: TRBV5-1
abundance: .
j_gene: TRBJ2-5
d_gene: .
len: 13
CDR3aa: CASSLGVQETQYF
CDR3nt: TGCGCCAGCAGCTTGGGGGTTCAAGAGACCCAGTACTTC

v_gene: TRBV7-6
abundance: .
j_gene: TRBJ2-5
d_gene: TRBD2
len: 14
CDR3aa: CASSLGGPQETQYF
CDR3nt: TGTGCCAGCAGTTTGGGAGGGCCCCAAGAGACCCAGTACTTC

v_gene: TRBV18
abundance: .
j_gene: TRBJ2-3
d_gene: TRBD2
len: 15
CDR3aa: CASSPIAGVTDTQYF
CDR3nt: TGTGCCAGCTCACCCATAGCGGGAGTCACAGATACGCAGTATTTT

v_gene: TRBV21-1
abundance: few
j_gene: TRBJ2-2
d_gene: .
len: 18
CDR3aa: CASSPKGGTGKNTGELFF
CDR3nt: TGTGCCAGCAGCCCTAAGGGAGGGACAGGGAAAAACACCGGGGAGCTGTTTTTT

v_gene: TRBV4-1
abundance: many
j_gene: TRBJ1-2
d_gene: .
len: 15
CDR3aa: CASRGAEGGGYGYTF
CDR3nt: TGCGCCAGCAGGGGGGCTGAGGGGGGGGGTTATGGCTACACCTTC

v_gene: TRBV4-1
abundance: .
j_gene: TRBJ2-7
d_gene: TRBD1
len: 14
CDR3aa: CASSQPTGGYEQYF
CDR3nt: TGCGCCAGCAGCCAGCCCACAGGGGGCTACGAGCAGTACTTC

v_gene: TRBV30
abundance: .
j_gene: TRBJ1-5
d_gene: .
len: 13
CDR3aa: CAWGPGGNQPQHF
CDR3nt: TGTGCCTGGGGCCCAGGTGGAAATCAGCCCCAGCATTTT

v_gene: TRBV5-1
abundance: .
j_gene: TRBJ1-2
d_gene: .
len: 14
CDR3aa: CASSAGTSNPGYTF
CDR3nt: TGCGCCAGCAGCGCTGGGACAAGTAATCCCGGCTACACCTTC

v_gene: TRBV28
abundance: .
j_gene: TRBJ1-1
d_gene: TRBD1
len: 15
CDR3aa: CASSSNHDRVEEAFF
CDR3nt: TGTGCCAGCAGTTCGAATCACGACAGGGTAGAGGAAGCTTTCTTT

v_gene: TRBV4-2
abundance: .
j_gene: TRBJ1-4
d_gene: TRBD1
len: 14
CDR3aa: CASSPDRANEKLFF
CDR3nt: TGTGCCAGCAGCCCCGACAGGGCGAATGAAAAACTGTTTTTT

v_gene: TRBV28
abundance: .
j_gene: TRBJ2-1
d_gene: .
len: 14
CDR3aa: CASSRPGSYNEQFF
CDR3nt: TGTGCCAGCAGTCGGCCGGGGTCCTACAATGAGCAGTTCTTC

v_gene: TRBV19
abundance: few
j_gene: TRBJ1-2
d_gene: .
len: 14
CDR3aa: CASSSPTERYGYTF
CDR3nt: TGTGCCAGTAGTTCACCGACAGAGCGCTATGGCTACACCTTC

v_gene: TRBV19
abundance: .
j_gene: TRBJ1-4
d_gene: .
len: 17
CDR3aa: CASSMGLGPGLGEKLFF
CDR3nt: TGTGCCAGTAGTATGGGCCTGGGGCCAGGGCTTGGTGAAAAACTGTTTTTT

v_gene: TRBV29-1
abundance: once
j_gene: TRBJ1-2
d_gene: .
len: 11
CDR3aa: CSVGANYGYTF
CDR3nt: TGCAGCGTTGGGGCGAACTATGGCTACACCTTC

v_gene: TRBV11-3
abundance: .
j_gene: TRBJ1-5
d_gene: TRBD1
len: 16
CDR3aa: CASSTPTGGYNQPQHF
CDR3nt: TGTGCCAGCAGCACCCCGACAGGGGGCTACAATCAGCCCCAGCATTTT

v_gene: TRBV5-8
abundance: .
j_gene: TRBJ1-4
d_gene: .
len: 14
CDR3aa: CASSGGPPGEKLFF
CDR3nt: TGTGCCAGCAGCGGGGGCCCTCCAGGTGAAAAACTGTTTTTT

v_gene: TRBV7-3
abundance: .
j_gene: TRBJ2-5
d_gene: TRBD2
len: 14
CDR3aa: CASSLVGRFGTQYF
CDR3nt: TGTGCCAGCAGCTTGGTCGGGAGGTTTGGGACCCAGTACTTC

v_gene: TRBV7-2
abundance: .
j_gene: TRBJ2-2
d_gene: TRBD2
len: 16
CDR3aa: CASSSRAGGRTGELFF
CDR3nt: TGTGCCAGCAGCTCTAGAGCGGGAGGGCGTACCGGGGAGCTGTTTTTT

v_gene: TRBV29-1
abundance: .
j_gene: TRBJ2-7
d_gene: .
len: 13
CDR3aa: CSVLLANSYEQYF
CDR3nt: TGCAGCGTGCTGCTTGCGAACTCCTACGAGCAGTACTTC

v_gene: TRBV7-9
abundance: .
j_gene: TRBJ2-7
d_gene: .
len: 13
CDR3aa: CASSLVAGGEQYF
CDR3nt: TGTGCCAGCAGCTTAGTGGCCGGGGGCGAGCAGTACTTC

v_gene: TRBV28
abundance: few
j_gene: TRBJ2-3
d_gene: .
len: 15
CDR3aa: CASSLRSAGRDTQYF
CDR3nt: TGTGCCAGCAGTTTACGTTCGGCAGGGAGAGATACGCAGTATTTT

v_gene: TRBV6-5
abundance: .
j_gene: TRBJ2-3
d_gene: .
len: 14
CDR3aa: CASSRGTIGDTQYF
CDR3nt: TGTGCCAGCAGTAGGGGGACTATTGGAGATACGCAGTATTTT

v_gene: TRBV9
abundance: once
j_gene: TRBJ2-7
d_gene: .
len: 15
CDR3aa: CASSVGEPGVYEQYF
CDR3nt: TGTGCCAGCAGCGTAGGAGAACCCGGAGTCTACGAGCAGTACTTC